The sequence of this T cell receptor (beta chain) was determined in a study of beta chain features in type 1 diabetes. Trimming pared 4 bases from V and 0 bases from J, leaving 7 bases between. Per the germline V gene, CDR1 is SQVTM and CDR2 is ANQGSEA. This CDR3 has 12 amino acids. General study points: All four CD4+ subsets of Type 1 diabetes patients contained TCRB CDR3s that were moderately but significantly shorter.

Comment on this clone: Antigen unknown.

Every isolated RNA sample was fully reverse transcribed, so sequencing captured expressed TCRB transcripts. This table comes from immunoSEQ multiplex PCR, and its TCRdb copy is limited to in-frame clones, with some not included. The sample records hundreds of thousands of clones, over 12% being singletons. Stem cell-like memory, regulatory, central memory and naive CD4+ cells were sorted via CD45RO/CCR7/CD25/CD127/CD95/CD27. In all sorted populations, purity surpassed 95%. The chain joins TRBV29-1 to TRBJ2-7, with TRBD1 as a possible D gene (6 bases). The sample consisted of naive CD4+ T cells from blood. The clonotype originates from a young man with type 1 diabetes. Here the CDR3 DNA reads TGCAGCGTTGGGACAGACTCCTACGAGCAGTACTTC. Encoded protein: CSVGTDSYEQYF.